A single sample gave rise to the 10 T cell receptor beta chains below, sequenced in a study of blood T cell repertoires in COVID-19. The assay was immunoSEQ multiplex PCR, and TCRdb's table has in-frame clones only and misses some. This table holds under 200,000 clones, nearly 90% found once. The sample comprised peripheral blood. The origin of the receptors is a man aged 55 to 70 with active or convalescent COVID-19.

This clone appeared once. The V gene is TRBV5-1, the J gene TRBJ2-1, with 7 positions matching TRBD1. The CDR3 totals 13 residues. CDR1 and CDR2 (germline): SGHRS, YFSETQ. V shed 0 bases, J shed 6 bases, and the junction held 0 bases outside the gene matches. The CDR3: CASSLGQGNEQFF. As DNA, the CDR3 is TGCGCCAGCAGCTTGGGACAGGGCAATGAGCAGTTCTTC.

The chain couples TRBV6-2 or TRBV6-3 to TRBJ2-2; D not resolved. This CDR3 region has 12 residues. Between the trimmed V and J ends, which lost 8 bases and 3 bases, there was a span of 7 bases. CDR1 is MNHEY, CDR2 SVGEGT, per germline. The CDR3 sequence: CASGPYTGELFF. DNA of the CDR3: TGTGCCAGCGGCCCCTACACCGGGGAGCTGTTTTTT.

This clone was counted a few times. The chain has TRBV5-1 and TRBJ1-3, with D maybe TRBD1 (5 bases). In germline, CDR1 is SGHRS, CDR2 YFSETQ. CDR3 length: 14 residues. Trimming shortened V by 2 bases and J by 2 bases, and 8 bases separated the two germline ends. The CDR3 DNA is TGCGCCAGCAGCTTCGGGACTCCTGGAAACACCATATATTTT. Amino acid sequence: CASSFGTPGNTIYF. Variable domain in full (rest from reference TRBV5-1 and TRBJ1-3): KAGVTQTPRYLIKTRGQQVTLSCSPISGHRSVSWYQQTPGQGLQFLFEYFSETQRNKGNFPGRFSGRQFSNSRSEMNVSTLELGDSALYLCASSFGTPGNTIYFGEGSWLTVV.

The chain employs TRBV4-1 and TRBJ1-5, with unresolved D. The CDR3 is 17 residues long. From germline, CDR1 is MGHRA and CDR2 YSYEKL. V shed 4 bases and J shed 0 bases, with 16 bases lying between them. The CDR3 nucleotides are TGCGCCAGCAGCCCCCAGGCAGCAGTTTATAGCAATCAGCCCCAGCATTTT. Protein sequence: CASSPQAAVYSNQPQHF.

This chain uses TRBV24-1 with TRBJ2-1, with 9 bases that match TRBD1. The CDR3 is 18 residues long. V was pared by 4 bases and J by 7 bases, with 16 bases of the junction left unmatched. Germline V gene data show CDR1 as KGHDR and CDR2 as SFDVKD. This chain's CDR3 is CATSEYTGTGIATNEQFF. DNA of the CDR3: TGTGCCACCAGTGAATATACCGGGACAGGGATTGCTACGAATGAGCAGTTCTTC.

For the CDR3, the DNA is TGTGCCAGTAGTATTGCACACCGGAACACTGAAGCTTTCTTT. Protein sequence: CASSIAHRNTEAFF. The chain uses TRBV19 and TRBJ1-1; D unclear. In germline, CDR1 is LNHDA, CDR2 SQIVND (reference sequence). Trimming shortened V by 3 bases and J by 1 base, and 9 bases separated the two germline ends. The CDR3 totals 14 residues.

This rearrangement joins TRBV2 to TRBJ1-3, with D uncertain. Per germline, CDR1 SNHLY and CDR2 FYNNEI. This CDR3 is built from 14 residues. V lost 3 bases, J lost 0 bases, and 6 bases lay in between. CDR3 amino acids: CASSDVSSGNTIYF. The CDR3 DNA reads TGTGCCAGCAGTGACGTCAGCTCTGGAAACACCATATATTTT.

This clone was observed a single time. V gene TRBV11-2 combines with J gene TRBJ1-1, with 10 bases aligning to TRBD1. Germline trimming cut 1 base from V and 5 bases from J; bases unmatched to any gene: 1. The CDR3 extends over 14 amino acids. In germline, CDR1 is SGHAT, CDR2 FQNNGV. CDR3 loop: CASSLGQGATEAFF. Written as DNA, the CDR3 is TGTGCCAGCAGCTTAGGACAGGGGGCAACTGAAGCTTTCTTT.

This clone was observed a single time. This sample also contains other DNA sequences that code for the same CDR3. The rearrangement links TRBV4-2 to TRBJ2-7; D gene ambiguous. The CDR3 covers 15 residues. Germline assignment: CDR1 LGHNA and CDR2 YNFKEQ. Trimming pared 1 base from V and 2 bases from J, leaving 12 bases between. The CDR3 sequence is CASSQAVGQTYEQYF. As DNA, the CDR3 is TGTGCCAGCAGCCAAGCAGTGGGCCAAACCTACGAGCAGTACTTC.

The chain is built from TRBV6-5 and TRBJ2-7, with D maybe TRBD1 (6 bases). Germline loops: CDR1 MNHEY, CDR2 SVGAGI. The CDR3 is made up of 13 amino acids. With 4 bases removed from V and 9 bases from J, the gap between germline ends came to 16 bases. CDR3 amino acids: CASSSGPEGGQYF. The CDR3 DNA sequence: TGTGCCAGCAGTTCAGGACCGGAAGGGGGGCAGTACTTC.